This TCR beta chain is drawn from a study of cytomegalovirus exposure and HLA in healthy donors. CDR3 size: 15 residues. CDR1 is SEHNR and CDR2 is FQNEAQ in the germline V gene (reference sequence). Germline trimming cut 4 bases from V and 5 bases from J; bases unmatched to any gene: 5. The study, taken as a whole, reports: CMV serostatus was the sole immune exposure information available. Prior analysis indicated that the majority of TCR beta V segments exhibited productivity approximately 87% or approximately 30% of the time. Clonal expansion, a later analysis showed, was greater in HLA-associated TCR beta chains than in equally common others.

This PCR relied on a set of 60 Vbeta primers and 13 Jbeta primers. The table came from immunoSEQ multiplex PCR; TCRdb's copy has only in-frame clones and leaves some out. The repertoire has fewer than 250,000 clones, about 76% of them found once; the top ten carry about 1.4%. With respect to this clone: No antigen is known for it.

Source material: PBMCs. This TCR derives from a woman aged 45 to 65 in good health and CMV-seronegative. The chain uses TRBV7-9 and TRBJ2-1; 10 bases are shared with TRBD2. This CDR3 reads CASSSSGGLHNEQFF. The CDR3 coding sequence is TGTGCCAGCAGCTCTAGCGGGGGTCTTCACAATGAGCAGTTCTTC.